This record covers a single TCR beta chain. The antigen is not known. This sample stems from a study of OX40 agonist ivuxolimab in advanced cancers. For the study at large: Under the entry rules, prior anti-PD-1, anti-PD-L1 or anti-CTLA-4 therapy was allowed, and around 36% had some. Overall study findings and caveats: CD4+ and CD8+ blood T cells expanded clonally by week 6 at 0.1 to 3.0 mg/kg.

Sequencing was performed with immunoSEQ multiplex PCR; in TCRdb, only in-frame clones are kept and a portion is missing. This table holds 70,000 to 95,000 clones, about 91% found once. The CDR3 spans 13 residues. Germline-derived CDR1 and CDR2 are SEHNR and FQNEAQ (reference sequence). V was cut by 5 bases and J by 7 bases, with 15 bases left in between. The TCR sequence derives from an adult with an advanced solid tumor such as melanoma, head and neck, liver or kidney cancer. The specimen was CD4+ or CD8+ T cells sorted from blood, collected in a trial of the OX40 agonist ivuxolimab. This chain uses TRBV7-9 with TRBJ2-7; no clear D. CDR3 bases: TGTGCCAGCAGCCGTGACGGTGGTGGGGAGCAGTACTTC. The encoded protein is CASSRDGGGEQYF.